These T cell receptor beta chains were read from a single sample in a study of Graves' ophthalmopathy and Graves' hyperthyroidism. One entry per CDR3 protein results from TCRdb running MiXCR on the multiplex PCR reads. The top ten hold around 10% of the sample, which has around 1.1 million distinct CDR3 sequences, 36% seen once. Sequencing input: peripheral blood or thyroid tissue (not recorded which). These receptors all come from an adult man with Graves' hyperthyroidism. Both conserved end residues are trimmed from each CDR3. Fields, in order: V gene, J gene, CDR3 protein.

TRBV6-5	TRBJ1-1	ASSLKWDTEAF
TRBV7-9	TRBJ2-5	ASSLGGQTQY
TRBV5-4	TRBJ2-5	ASSCGQETQN
TRBV25-1	TRBJ1-1	ASSVNTDGVLTEAF
TRBV4-3	TRBJ1-2	ASSPEVIRGYT
TRBV29-1	TRBJ2-6	SVGQSGANVLT
TRBV11-2	TRBJ2-7	ASSQGLAGGGYEQY
TRBV5-4	TRBJ1-2	ASSLVFTTGEEGYT
TRBV29-1	TRBJ1-2	SVEGGTERIGYT
TRBV29-1	TRBJ1-2	SSDSFYYGYT
TRBV7-9	TRBJ1-3	ASSLRRAGNTIY
TRBV10-3	TRBJ2-7	ASSISGRTS
TRBV12-3/TRBV12-4	TRBJ1-1	ASSTTGNTEAF
TRBV15	TRBJ2-7	ATSRFVVFLKTGLAAYEQY
TRBV7-3	TRBJ1-6	ASSFGAPGYNSPLH
TRBV11-2	TRBJ2-2	ASSGWGHGLQGGELF
TRBV6-5	TRBJ1-1	ASSYTNGLNTEAF
TRBV12-3/TRBV12-4	TRBJ2-7	ASSFPQSEQY
TRBV15	TRBJ2-7	ATSLAGRQGFDEQY
TRBV5-1	TRBJ1-5	ASSLGGFSNQPQH
TRBV24-1	TRBJ2-2	ATSDLQGVSGELF
TRBV7-2	TRBJ2-7	ASSLLSAGAYEQY
TRBV14	TRBJ2-7	ASSQAYPSYEQY
TRBV29-1	TRBJ2-5	SVEGTRQGLGETQY
TRBV12-3/TRBV12-4	TRBJ2-5	ASQLAGAGETQY
TRBV29-1	TRBJ1-1	SVILAGKDGTEAF
TRBV2	-	ASSERIGESYNEQF
TRBV7-3	TRBJ2-7	ASSLTGPLGEQY
TRBV6-6	TRBJ2-7	ASSYSGTGYEQY
TRBV20-1	TRBJ1-6	SARANYNSPLH
TRBV12-3/TRBV12-4	TRBJ2-5	ASSGQGLGETQY
TRBV7-8	TRBJ2-5	ASSHKDRGWGETQY
TRBV5-1	TRBJ2-7	ASSLRDPYEQY
TRBV5-1	TRBJ1-2	ASSVKTGFYGYT
TRBV20-1	TRBJ1-3	SATQVDSGNTIY
TRBV5-1	TRBJ1-1	ASSRGASTEAF
TRBV10-1	TRBJ2-7	ASSSYWGQGSHEQY
TRBV10-2	TRBJ2-7	ASSASSETGRAYEQY
TRBV2	TRBJ1-5	ASRPTGVGQPQH
TRBV20-1	TRBJ2-5	SAFGRAETQY
TRBV5-1	TRBJ1-6	ASSLEFWDSNNEHRSPLH
TRBV20-1	TRBJ1-5	SARDGSVVASPQH